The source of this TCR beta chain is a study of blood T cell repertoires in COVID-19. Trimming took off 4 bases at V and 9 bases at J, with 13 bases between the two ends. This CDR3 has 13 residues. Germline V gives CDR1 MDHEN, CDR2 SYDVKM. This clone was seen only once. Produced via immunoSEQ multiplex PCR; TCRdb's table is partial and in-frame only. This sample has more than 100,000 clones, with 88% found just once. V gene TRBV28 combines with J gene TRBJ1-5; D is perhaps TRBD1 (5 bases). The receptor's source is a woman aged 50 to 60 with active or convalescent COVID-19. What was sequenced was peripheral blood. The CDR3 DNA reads TGTGCCAGCAGTTCCGTTGGTGGGGCGCCCCAGCATTTT. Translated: CASSSVGGAPQHF.